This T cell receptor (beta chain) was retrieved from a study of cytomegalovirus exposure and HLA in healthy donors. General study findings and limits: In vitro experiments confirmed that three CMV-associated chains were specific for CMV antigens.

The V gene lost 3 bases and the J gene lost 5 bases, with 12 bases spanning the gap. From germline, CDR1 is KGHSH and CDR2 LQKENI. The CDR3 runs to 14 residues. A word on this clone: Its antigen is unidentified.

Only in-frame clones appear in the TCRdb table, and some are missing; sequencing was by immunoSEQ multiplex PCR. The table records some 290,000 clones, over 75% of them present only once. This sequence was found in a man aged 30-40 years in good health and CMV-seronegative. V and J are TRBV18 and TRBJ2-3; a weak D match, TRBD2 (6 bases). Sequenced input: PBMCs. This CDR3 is CASSPPETRDTQYF. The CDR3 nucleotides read TGTGCCAGCTCACCTCCCGAGACTAGAGATACGCAGTATTTT.